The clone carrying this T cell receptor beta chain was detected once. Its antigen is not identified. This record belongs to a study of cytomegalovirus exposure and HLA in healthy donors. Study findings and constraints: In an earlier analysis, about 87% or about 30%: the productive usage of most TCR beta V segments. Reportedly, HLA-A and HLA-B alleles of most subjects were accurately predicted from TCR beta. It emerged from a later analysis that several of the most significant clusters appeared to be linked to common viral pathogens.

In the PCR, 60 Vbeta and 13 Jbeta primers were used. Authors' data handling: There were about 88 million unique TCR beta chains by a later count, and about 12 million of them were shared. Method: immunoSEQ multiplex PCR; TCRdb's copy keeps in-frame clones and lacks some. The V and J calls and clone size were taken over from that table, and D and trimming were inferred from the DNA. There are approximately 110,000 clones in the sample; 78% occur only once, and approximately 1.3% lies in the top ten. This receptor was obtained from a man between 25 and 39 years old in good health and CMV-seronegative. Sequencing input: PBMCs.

The chain's CDR3 is CASRLRLSGYTF. DNA of the CDR3: TGTGCCAGCAGGCTACGACTAAGCGGCTACACCTTC. The J gene is TRBJ1-2, the V gene TRBV28; no reliable D call. Trimming removed 6 bases from V and 8 bases from J, with 13 bases in between. Germline loops: CDR1 MDHEN, CDR2 SYDVKM. The CDR3 totals 12 residues.